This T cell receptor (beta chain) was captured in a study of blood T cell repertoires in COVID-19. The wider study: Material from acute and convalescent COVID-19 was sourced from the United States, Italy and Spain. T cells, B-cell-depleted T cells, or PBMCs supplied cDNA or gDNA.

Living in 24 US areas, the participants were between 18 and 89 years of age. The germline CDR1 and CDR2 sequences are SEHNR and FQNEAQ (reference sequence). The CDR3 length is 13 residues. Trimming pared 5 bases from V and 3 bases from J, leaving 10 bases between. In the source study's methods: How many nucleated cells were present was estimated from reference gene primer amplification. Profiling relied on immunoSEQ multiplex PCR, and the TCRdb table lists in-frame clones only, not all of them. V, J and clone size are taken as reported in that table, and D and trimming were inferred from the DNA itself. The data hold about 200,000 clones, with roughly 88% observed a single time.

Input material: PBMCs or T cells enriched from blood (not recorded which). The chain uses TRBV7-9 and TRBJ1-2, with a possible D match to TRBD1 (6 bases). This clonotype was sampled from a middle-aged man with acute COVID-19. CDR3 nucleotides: TGTGCCAGCAGCCCAGGGACATACTATGGCTACACCTTC. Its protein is CASSPGTYYGYTF.